This TCR beta chain is from a study of CD8 T cells in Susac syndrome. Random hexamers primed reverse transcription of about 0.45 to 1 ug RNA. TCRdb used MiXCR to reprocess the immunoSEQ multiplex PCR reads, holding one entry per CDR3 protein. The profile shows about 210,000 distinct CDR3 sequences, less than 95% of them singletons. V was pared by 5 bases and J by 2 bases, with 27 bases between. Germline assignment: CDR1 MNHEY and CDR2 SVGEGT. This CDR3 has 19 residues. V is TRBV6-2 or TRBV6-3 and J is TRBJ1-1, with D maybe TRBD1 (5 bases). The TCR comes from a human donor with Susac syndrome. Sequencing input: CD4+ T cells from PBMCs. The CDR3 DNA reads TGTGCCAGCAGTAAAGCCTCCAGGGCCCTCTTGAGAGAAAACACTGAAGCTTTCTTT. Translation: CASSKASRALLRENTEAFF.